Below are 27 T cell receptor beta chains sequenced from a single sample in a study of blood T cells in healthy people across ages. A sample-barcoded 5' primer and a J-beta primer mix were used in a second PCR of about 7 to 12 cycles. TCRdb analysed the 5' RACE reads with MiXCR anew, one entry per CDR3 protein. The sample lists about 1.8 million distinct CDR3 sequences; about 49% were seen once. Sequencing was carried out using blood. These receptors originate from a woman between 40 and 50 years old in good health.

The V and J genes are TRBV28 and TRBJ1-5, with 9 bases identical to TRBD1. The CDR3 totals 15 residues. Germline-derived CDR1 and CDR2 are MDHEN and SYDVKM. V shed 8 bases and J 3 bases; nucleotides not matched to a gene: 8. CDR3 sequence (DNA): TGTGCCAGCGCAACGGACAGGGGATTCAATCAGCCCCAGCATTTT. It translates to CASATDRGFNQPQHF.

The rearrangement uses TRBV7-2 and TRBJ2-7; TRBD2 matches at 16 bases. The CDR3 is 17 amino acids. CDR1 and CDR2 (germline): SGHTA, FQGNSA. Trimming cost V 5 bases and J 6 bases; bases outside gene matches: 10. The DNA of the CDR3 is TGTGCCAGCAGCCCTCCGGGACTAGCGGGGGGGCTAGTCGAGCAGTACTTC. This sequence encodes CASSPPGLAGGLVEQYF.

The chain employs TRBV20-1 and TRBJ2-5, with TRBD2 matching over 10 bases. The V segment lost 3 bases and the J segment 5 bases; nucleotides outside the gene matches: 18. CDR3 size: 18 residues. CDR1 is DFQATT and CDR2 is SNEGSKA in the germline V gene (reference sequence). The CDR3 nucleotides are TGCAGTGCTAGGGGCCTAAGGAGCGGGGGGGTTGGTTTGGAGACCCAGTACTTC. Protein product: CSARGLRSGGVGLETQYF.

The CDR3: CASSPAKGSATQYF. CDR3 nucleotides: TGTGCCAGCAGCCCTGCAAAAGGGTCTGCTACGCAGTATTTT. The chain couples TRBV3-1 to TRBJ2-3; no firm D call. Germline-derived CDR1 and CDR2 are LGHDT and YNNKEL (reference sequence). The V gene lost 4 bases and the J gene lost 8 bases, with 16 bases spanning the gap. The CDR3 length is 14 residues.

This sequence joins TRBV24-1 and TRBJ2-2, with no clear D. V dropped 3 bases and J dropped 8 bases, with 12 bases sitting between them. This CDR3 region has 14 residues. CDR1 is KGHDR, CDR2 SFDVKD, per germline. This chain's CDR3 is CATSDLPRAGELFF. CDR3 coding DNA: TGTGCCACCAGTGATCTCCCTCGGGCAGGGGAGCTGTTTTTT.

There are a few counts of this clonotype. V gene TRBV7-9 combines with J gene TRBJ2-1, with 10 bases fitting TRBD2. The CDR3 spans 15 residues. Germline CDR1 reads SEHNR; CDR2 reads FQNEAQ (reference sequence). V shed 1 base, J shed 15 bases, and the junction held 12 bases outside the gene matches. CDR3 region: CASSLGRLAGQDGFF. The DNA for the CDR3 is TGTGCCAGCAGCTTAGGGCGACTAGCGGGTCAGGACGGGTTCTTC.

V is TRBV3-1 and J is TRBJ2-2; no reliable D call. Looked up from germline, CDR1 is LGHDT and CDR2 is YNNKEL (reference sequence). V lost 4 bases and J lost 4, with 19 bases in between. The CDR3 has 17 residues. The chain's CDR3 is CASSLRGGRVTTGELFF. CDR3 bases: TGTGCCAGCAGCCTACGTGGTGGACGGGTGACCACCGGGGAGCTGTTTTTT.

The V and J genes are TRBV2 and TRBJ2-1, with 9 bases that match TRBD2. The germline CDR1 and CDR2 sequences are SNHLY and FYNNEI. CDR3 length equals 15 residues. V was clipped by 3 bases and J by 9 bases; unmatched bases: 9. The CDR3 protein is CASSDEGGGAVEQFF. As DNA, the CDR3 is TGTGCCAGCAGTGATGAGGGCGGGGGGGCAGTTGAGCAGTTCTTC.

CDR3 amino acids: CASSPKGRWDNEKLFF. The CDR3 bases are TGTGCCAGCAGCCCAAAGGGGCGGTGGGATAACGAAAAACTGTTTTTT. The rearrangement joins TRBV21-1 to TRBJ1-4; TRBD1, as called in the table, went unchecked against the DNA. TRBV21-1 is a known pseudogene. The CDR3 runs 16 residues.

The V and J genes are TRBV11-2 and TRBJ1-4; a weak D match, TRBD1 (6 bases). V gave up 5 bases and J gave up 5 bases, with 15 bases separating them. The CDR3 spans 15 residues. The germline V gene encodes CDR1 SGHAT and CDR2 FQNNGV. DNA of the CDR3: TGTGCCAGCAGCGGTACCGGACAGAGGAATGAAAAACTGTTTTTT. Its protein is CASSGTGQRNEKLFF.

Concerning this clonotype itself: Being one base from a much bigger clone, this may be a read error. CDR3 in amino acids: CASSLDFILNEQYF. As DNA, the CDR3 is TGTGCCAGCAGCTTAGATTTCATCTTAAATGAGCAGTACTTC. The chain employs TRBV11-2 and TRBJ2-7; no clear D. CDR3 size: 14 residues. The V end was cut by 0 bases, the J end by 7 bases, with 13 bases between. Germline V gene lookup returns CDR1 SGHAT and CDR2 FQNNGV.

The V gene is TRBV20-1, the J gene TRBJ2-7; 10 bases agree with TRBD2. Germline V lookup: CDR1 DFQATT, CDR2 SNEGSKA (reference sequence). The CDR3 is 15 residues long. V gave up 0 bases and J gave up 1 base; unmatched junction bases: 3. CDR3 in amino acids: CSARDSSGGSYEQYF. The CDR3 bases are TGCAGTGCTAGAGATTCTAGCGGGGGATCCTACGAGCAGTACTTC.

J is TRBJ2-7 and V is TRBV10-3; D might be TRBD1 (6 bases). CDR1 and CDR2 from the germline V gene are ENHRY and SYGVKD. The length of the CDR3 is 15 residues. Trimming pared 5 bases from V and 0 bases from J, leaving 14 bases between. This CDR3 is CAISSPGQTSYEQYF. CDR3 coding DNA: TGTGCCATCAGTTCGCCGGGACAAACCTCCTACGAGCAGTACTTC.

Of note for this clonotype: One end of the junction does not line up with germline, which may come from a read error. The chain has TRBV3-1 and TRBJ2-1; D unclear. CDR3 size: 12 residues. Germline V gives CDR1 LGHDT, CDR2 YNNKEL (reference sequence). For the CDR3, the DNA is TGTGCCAGCAGCCTCTTCGGAAATGAGCCGTTCTTC. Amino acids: CASSLFGNEPFF.

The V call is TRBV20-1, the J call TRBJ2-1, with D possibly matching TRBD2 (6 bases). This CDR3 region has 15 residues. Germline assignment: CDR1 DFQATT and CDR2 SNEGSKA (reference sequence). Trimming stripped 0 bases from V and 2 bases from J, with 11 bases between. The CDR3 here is CSARDTGVAYNEQFF. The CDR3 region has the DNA TGCAGTGCTAGAGATACGGGGGTCGCCTACAATGAGCAGTTCTTC.

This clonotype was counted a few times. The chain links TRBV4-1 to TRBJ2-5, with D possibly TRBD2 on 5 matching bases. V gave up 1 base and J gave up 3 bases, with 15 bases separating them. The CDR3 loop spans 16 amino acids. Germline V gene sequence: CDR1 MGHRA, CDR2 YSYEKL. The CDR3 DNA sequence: TGCGCCAGCAGCCAAGGCCCGGGGAGTACCAAAGAGACCCAGTACTTC. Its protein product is CASSQGPGSTKETQYF.

DNA for the CDR3: TGTGCCAGCAGCTTAGATCAAATAAGCACAGATACGCAGTATTTT. Amino acids: CASSLDQISTDTQYF. The chain uses TRBV11-2 and TRBJ2-3; D unresolved. Germline V CDR1 and CDR2: SGHAT, FQNNGV. Trimming took 0 bases from V and 0 from J, leaving 7 bases between them. This CDR3 region has 15 residues. Full variable domain (remainder filled in from reference TRBV11-2 and TRBJ2-3): EAGVAQSPRYKIIEKRQSVAFWCNPISGHATLYWYQQILGQGPKLLIQFQNNGVVDDSQLPKDRFSAERLKGVDSTLKIQPAKLEDSAVYLCASSLDQISTDTQYFGPGTRLTVL.

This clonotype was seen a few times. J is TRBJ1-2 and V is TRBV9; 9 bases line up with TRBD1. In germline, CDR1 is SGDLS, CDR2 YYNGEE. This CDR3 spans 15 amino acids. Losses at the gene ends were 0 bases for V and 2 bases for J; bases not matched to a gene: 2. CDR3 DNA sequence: TGTGCCAGCAGCGTAGAAACAGGGGGCAACTATGGCTACACCTTC. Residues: CASSVETGGNYGYTF.

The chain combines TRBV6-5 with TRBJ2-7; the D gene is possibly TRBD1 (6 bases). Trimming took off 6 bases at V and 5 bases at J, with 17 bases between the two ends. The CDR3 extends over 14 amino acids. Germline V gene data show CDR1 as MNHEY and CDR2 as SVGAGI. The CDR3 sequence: CASRTTRGAHEQYF. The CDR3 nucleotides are TGTGCCAGCAGAACAACCAGGGGCGCCCACGAGCAGTACTTC.

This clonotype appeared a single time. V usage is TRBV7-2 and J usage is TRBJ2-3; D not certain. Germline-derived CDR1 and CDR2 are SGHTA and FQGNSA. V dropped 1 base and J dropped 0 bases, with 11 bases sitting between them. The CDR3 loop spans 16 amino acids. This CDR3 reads CASSLGVFPSTDTQYF. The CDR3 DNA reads TGTGCCAGCAGCTTAGGAGTTTTCCCTAGCACAGATACGCAGTATTTT.

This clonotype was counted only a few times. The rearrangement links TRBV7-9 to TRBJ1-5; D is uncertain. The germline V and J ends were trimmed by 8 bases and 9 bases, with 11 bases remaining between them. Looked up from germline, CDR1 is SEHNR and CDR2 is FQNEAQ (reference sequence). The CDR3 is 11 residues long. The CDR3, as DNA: TGTGCCAGCGGCCCGGATGGGCCCCAGCATTTT. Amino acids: CASGPDGPQHF.

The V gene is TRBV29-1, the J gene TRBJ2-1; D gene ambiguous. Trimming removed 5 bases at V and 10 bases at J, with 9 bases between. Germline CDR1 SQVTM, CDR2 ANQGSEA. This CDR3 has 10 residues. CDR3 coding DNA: TGCAGCGTTAAAACCTACGAGCAGTTCTTC. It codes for CSVKTYEQFF.

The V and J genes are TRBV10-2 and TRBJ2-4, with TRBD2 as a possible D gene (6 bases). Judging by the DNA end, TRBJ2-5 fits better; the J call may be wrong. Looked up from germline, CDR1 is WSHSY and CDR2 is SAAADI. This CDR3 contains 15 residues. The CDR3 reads CASSDREGLQETQYF. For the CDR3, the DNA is TGCGCCAGCAGTGACCGAGAGGGACTTCAAGAGACCCAGTACTTC.

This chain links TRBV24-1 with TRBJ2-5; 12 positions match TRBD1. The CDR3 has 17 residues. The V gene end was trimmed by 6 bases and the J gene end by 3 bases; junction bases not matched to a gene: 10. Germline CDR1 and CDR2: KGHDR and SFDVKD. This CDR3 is CATSLGGGTGGEETQYF. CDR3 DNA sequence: TGTGCCACCAGTTTAGGTGGGGGGACAGGGGGCGAAGAGACCCAGTACTTC.

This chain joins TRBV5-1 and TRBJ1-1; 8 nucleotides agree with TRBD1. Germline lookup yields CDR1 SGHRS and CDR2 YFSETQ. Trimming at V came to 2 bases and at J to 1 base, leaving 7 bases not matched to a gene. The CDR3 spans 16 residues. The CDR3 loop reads CASSFSGQGKNTEAFF. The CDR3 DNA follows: TGCGCCAGCAGCTTCTCCGGACAGGGAAAGAACACTGAAGCTTTCTTT.

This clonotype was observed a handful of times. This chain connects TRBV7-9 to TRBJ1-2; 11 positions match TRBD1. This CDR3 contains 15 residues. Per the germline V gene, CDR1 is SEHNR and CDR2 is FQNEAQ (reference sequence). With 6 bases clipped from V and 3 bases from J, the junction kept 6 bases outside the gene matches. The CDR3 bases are TGTGCCAGCAGTAGGACAGGGGGCGTCTACTATGGCTACACCTTC. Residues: CASSRTGGVYYGYTF.

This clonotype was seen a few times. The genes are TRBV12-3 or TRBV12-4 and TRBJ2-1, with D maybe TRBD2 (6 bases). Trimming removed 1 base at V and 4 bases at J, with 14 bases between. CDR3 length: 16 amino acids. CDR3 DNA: TGTGCCAGCAGTTTAGATTCGGGGGTCGGTTACAATGAGCAGTTCTTC. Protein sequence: CASSLDSGVGYNEQFF.